The 23 T cell receptor beta chains given below trace back to one sample, sequenced in a study of cytotoxic CD8 clonotypes in ibrutinib-treated CLL. TCRdb's copy holds only in-frame clones and misses some; the assay was immunoSEQ multiplex PCR. The data show 250,000 to 350,000 clones, 60% to 80% seen once. Sequenced here: PBMCs, sampled at disease progression, from a patient treated with ibrutinib. These receptors were taken from a human donor with chronic lymphocytic leukemia.

The gene calls are TRBV9 and TRBJ2-7, with 8 bases aligning to TRBD2. V lost 2 bases and J lost 5; bases outside the gene matches: 9. The CDR3 contains 15 residues. Germline V gene data show CDR1 as SGDLS and CDR2 as YYNGEE. The CDR3 here is CASSVGSGIQHEQYF. CDR3 DNA: TGTGCCAGCAGCGTCGGTAGCGGGATACAACACGAGCAGTACTTC.

The chain couples TRBV9 to TRBJ2-5; a possible D gene is TRBD2 (6 bases). The CDR3 has 14 amino acids. Germline CDR1 reads SGDLS; CDR2 reads YYNGEE. Trimming pared 5 bases from V and 5 bases from J, leaving 16 bases between. The CDR3 region has the DNA TGTGCCAGCAGTCCGGGGGTAGGGATGGAGACCCAGTACTTC. Translation: CASSPGVGMETQYF.

This clone was seen a handful of times. This chain uses TRBV29-1 with TRBJ2-7; D may correspond to TRBD1 or TRBD2 (5 bases each). In germline, CDR1 is SQVTM, CDR2 ANQGSEA. Trimming took 7 bases from V and 7 from J, leaving 17 bases between them. The CDR3 loop spans 12 amino acids. CDR3: CSARDGLGEQYF. CDR3 nucleotide sequence: TGCAGCGCTCGGGACGGCTTAGGAGAGCAGTACTTC.

The chain combines TRBV25-1 with TRBJ2-2; D is undetermined. Per the germline V gene, CDR1 is MGHDK and CDR2 is SYGVNS. V lost 2 bases to trimming and J lost 2 bases, with 9 bases between them. The length of the CDR3 is 15 residues. CDR3 sequence reads: CASSEPNYNTGELFF. CDR3 sequence (DNA): TGTGCCAGCAGTGAACCTAATTATAACACCGGGGAGCTGTTTTTT.

CDR3 nucleotide sequence: TGCAGCGTTGAAGAGGGCACAGGGGCCTTCCTTTACGCTGAAGCTTTCTTT. It is translated as CSVEEGTGAFLYAEAFF. The chain combines TRBV29-1 with TRBJ1-1, with 7 positions matching TRBD1. The CDR3 has 17 amino acids. Germline V gene data show CDR1 as SQVTM and CDR2 as ANQGSEA. V shed 0 bases, J shed 6 bases, and the junction held 16 bases outside the gene matches.

This rearrangement joins TRBV5-6 to TRBJ2-3, with D maybe TRBD2 (5 bases). The germline V and J ends were trimmed by 0 bases and 2 bases, with 13 bases remaining between them. Looked up from germline, CDR1 is SGHDT and CDR2 is YYEEEE. The CDR3 runs 16 residues. CDR3 in DNA: TGTGCCAGCAGCTTGGGAGCGGTAATACCCACAGATACGCAGTATTTT. Translating gives CASSLGAVIPTDTQYF.

This clone was recorded a few times. The rearrangement joins TRBV29-1 to TRBJ1-6; D ambiguous. The CDR3 contains 10 residues. CDR1 and CDR2 from the germline V gene are SQVTM and ANQGSEA. V was trimmed by 6 bases and J by 8 bases, leaving 5 bases between them. CDR3 region: CSVPDSPLHF. As DNA, the CDR3 is TGCAGCGTCCCAGATTCACCCCTCCACTTT.

As DNA, the CDR3 is TGTGCCAGTAGTATAGGAACTATCTCCTACGAGCAGTACTTC. Its protein product is CASSIGTISYEQYF. This chain uses TRBV19 with TRBJ2-7; D remains unclear. Per the germline V gene, CDR1 is LNHDA and CDR2 is SQIVND (reference sequence). CDR3 length: 14 amino acids. V was shortened by 1 base and J by 0 bases, with 7 bases between the two germline ends.

The rearrangement links TRBV21-1 to TRBJ2-7; TRBD1 is taken as the D call from the table, unchecked against the DNA. TRBV21-1 represents a pseudogene. This CDR3 is 14 amino acids long. The CDR3 sequence is CAQPNAGQGTEQYF. The DNA for the CDR3 is TGTGCGCAGCCAAATGCGGGACAGGGAACTGAGCAGTACTTC.

J is TRBJ1-3 and V is TRBV7-2; the match to TRBD1 covers 7 bases. Trimming removed 2 bases from V and 4 bases from J; junction bases left unmatched: 5. Germline CDR1 SGHTA, CDR2 FQGNSA. CDR3 length: 15 residues. CDR3 loop: CASSLTRTGGNTIYF. The CDR3 DNA reads as TGTGCCAGCAGCTTAACCCGGACAGGCGGAAACACCATATATTTT.

This chain links TRBV9 with TRBJ1-6; D remains ambiguous. The V and J ends lost 3 bases and 0 bases respectively, with 10 bases between them. The germline CDR1 and CDR2 sequences are SGDLS and YYNGEE. The CDR3 runs 16 residues. CDR3 loop: CASSDPAGSYNSPLHF. Here the CDR3 DNA reads TGTGCCAGCAGCGACCCCGCGGGCTCCTATAATTCACCCCTCCACTTT.

The gene calls are TRBV4-1 and TRBJ1-2, with D uncertain. The CDR3 totals 15 residues. Germline V gene lookup returns CDR1 MGHRA and CDR2 YSYEKL. The V end lost 4 bases, the J end lost 6 bases, and 18 bases lay between the germline ends. CDR3 nucleotide sequence: TGCGCCAGCAGCCCACTCGTGGGCCTTTTAGATGGCTACACCTTC. Amino acid sequence: CASSPLVGLLDGYTF.

CDR3: CASSIRQGRYEQYF. CDR3 coding DNA: TGTGCCAGCAGTATCCGACAGGGTAGGTACGAGCAGTACTTC. The chain uses TRBV6-1 and TRBJ2-7; TRBD1 matches 7 bases. CDR1 MNHNS and CDR2 SASEGT come from the germline V gene. The V gene end was trimmed by 5 bases and the J gene end by 4 bases; junction bases not matched to a gene: 8. The CDR3 runs to 14 residues.

This clone has more than one count but fewer than ten. This chain uses TRBV7-9 with TRBJ2-1, with TRBD2 matching 8 bases. The CDR3 is made up of 16 amino acids. V was clipped by 4 bases and J by 4 bases; unmatched bases: 9. Germline V gives CDR1 SEHNR, CDR2 FQNEAQ (reference sequence). The CDR3 reads CASSSSSGRGYNEQFF. Written as DNA, the CDR3 is TGTGCCAGCAGCTCCTCGTCCGGGAGGGGGTACAATGAGCAGTTCTTC.

This clone appeared a few times. This chain joins TRBV2 and TRBJ2-7; D possibly uses TRBD1 or TRBD2 (5 bases each). This CDR3 has 14 residues. Germline V gene data show CDR1 as SNHLY and CDR2 as FYNNEI. Trimming cost V 3 bases and J 1 base, with 10 bases left between them. The DNA for the CDR3 is TGTGCCAGCAGTGACGGGACCCTGTCCTACGAGCAGTACTTC. It is translated as CASSDGTLSYEQYF. The full variable domain, in which reference TRBV2 and TRBJ2-7 provide the parts outside the CDR3, is EPEVTQTPSHQVTQMGQEVILRCVPISNHLYFYWYRQILGQKVEFLVSFYNNEISEKSEIFDDQFSVERPDGSNFTLKIRSTKLEDSAMYFCASSDGTLSYEQYFGPGTRLTVT.

J is TRBJ2-2 and V is TRBV7-8, with 7 bases lining up with TRBD1. The CDR3 runs to 18 residues. The ends lost 2 bases at V and 0 bases at J; junction bases unmatched: 9. CDR1 is SGHVS and CDR2 is FQNEAQ in the germline V gene. As DNA, the CDR3 is TGTGCCAGCAGCTTACTCTTTACAGGGGCGTCGAACACCGGGGAGCTGTTTTTT. Translation: CASSLLFTGASNTGELFF.

The chain employs TRBV7-2 and TRBJ2-7, with D possibly matching TRBD2 (6 bases). Between the trimmed V and J ends, which lost 1 base and 5 bases, there was a span of 15 bases. CDR3 length equals 15 residues. Per germline, CDR1 SGHTA and CDR2 FQGNSA. The CDR3 DNA follows: TGTGCCAGCAGCTTAGGAGGACTACTCGGGAACGAGCAGTACTTC. Translating it yields CASSLGGLLGNEQYF. Drawing the rest from reference TRBV7-2 and TRBJ2-7, the complete variable domain is GAGVSQSPSNKVTEKGKDVELRCDPISGHTALYWYRQSLGQGLEFLIYFQGNSAPDKSGLPSDRFSAERTGGSVSTLTIQRTQQEDSAVYLCASSLGGLLGNEQYFGPGTRLTVT.

In this sample, this clone turned up a few times. The gene calls are TRBV11-2 and TRBJ2-3; D remains ambiguous. The CDR3 has 12 residues. Trimming cost V 2 bases and J 4 bases, with 4 bases left between them. Germline V lookup: CDR1 SGHAT, CDR2 FQNNGV. The CDR3 nucleotides read TGTGCCAGCAGCTTAAGGCCAGATACGCAGTATTTT. This sequence encodes CASSLRPDTQYF.

V is TRBV5-6 and J is TRBJ2-7, with 9 bases aligning to TRBD1. CDR1 is SGHDT, CDR2 YYEEEE, per germline. This CDR3 has 15 amino acids. Losses at the gene ends were 4 bases for V and 2 bases for J; bases not matched to a gene: 7. CDR3 DNA: TGTGCCAGCAGCCCTACAGGGGGCTGGGCCTACGAGCAGTACTTC. Translated, it gives CASSPTGGWAYEQYF.

The chain uses TRBV27 and TRBJ2-3; the match to TRBD2 covers 11 bases. V was pared by 3 bases and J by 8 bases, with 4 bases of the junction left unmatched. Germline loops: CDR1 MNHEY, CDR2 SMNVEV (reference sequence). This CDR3 region has 14 residues. As DNA, the CDR3 is TGTGCCAGCAGTTTCCTAGCGGGAGGCGGTACGCAGTATTTT. It specifies CASSFLAGGGTQYF.

The chain joins TRBV27 to TRBJ2-7, with a tentative D call TRBD1 (6 bases). In germline, CDR1 is MNHEY, CDR2 SMNVEV (reference sequence). V was cut by 0 bases and J by 4 bases, with 13 bases left in between. The CDR3 has 15 residues. CDR3 sequence: CASSLSWARGYEQYF. In DNA form, the CDR3 reads TGTGCCAGCAGTTTATCTTGGGCCAGGGGTTACGAGCAGTACTTC.

The chain's CDR3 is CASSRWTDQETQYF. The CDR3 bases are TGTGCCAGCAGTCGGTGGACAGACCAAGAGACCCAGTACTTC. The V gene is TRBV25-1, the J gene TRBJ2-5; the D gene is possibly TRBD1 (6 bases). The CDR3 length is 14 residues. The V end was cut by 5 bases, the J end by 0 bases, with 10 bases between. Per the germline V gene, CDR1 is MGHDK and CDR2 is SYGVNS.

The chain uses TRBV25-1 and TRBJ2-2; the match to TRBD1 covers 12 bases. CDR3 length: 14 amino acids. The V segment lost 9 bases and the J segment 6 bases; nucleotides outside the gene matches: 5. The germline gives CDR1 MGHDK, CDR2 SYGVNS. CDR3 protein: CASKGQGAAGELFF. As DNA, the CDR3 is TGTGCCAGTAAGGGACAGGGGGCCGCCGGGGAGCTGTTTTTT.